A selection of T cell receptor beta chains follows, all from one sample in a study of identifying expanded T cells in peripheral blood. TCRdb's copy holds only in-frame clones and misses some; the assay was immunoSEQ multiplex PCR. The sample has 120,000 or so clones, roughly 80% seen once. The sample taken for sequencing was blood. The receptors were gathered from a person aged 18 to 75 in good health. The CDR3 runs from the conserved cysteine through the conserved F or W. A D gene is named only where the DNA matches it firmly. Clone size, where shown, is once, few, many, or a class for clones that have expanded.

d_gene	v_gene	abundance	j_gene	CDR3aa	CDR3nt
-	TRBV29-1	-	TRBJ1-1	CSVGGRGTSNTEAFF	TGCAGCGTTGGAGGGCGGGGGACATCAAACACTGAAGCTTTCTTT
TRBD1	TRBV7-9	-	TRBJ1-4	CASSFPRSGQGDQKLFF	TGTGCCAGCAGCTTCCCCAGGTCGGGACAGGGCGATCAAAAACTGTTTTTT
-	TRBV9	-	TRBJ1-1	CASSHDPERMNTEAFF	TGTGCCAGCAGCCACGACCCGGAGAGAATGAACACTGAAGCTTTCTTT
TRBD1	TRBV7-8	few	TRBJ1-6	CASSPPDRARNSPLHF	TGTGCCAGCAGCCCGCCCGACAGGGCTCGTAATTCACCCCTCCACTTT
-	TRBV7-9	once	TRBJ1-1	CASSLDASLSPAFF	TGTGCCAGCAGCTTAGATGCAAGTCTCTCCCCAGCTTTCTTT
-	TRBV7-2	-	TRBJ1-2	CASSVDTLGYGYTF	TGTGCCAGCAGCGTTGACACCCTCGGCTATGGCTACACCTTC
TRBD1	TRBV5-6	-	TRBJ1-2	CASNRPLARGPVYGYTF	TGTGCCAGCAACCGCCCATTAGCAAGGGGGCCTGTCTATGGCTACACCTTC
-	TRBV25-1	-	TRBJ1-2	CASEGSPYGYTF	TGTGCCAGCGAAGGCAGCCCGTATGGCTACACCTTC
-	TRBV18	many	TRBJ1-6	CASSPTGTNSPLHF	TGTGCCAGCTCACCAACAGGGACCAATTCACCCCTCCACTTT
-	TRBV10-3	-	TRBJ2-7	CAISEAPGHYYEQYF	TGTGCCATCAGTGAGGCCCCGGGACACTACTACGAGCAGTACTTC
-	TRBV2	-	TRBJ1-5	CASSAGTHNQPQHF	TGTGCCAGCAGTGCCGGGACACATAATCAGCCCCAGCATTTT
TRBD1	TRBV10-3	-	TRBJ1-2	CAIHPLGGQGVYGYTF	TGTGCCATCCATCCCCTCGGTGGACAGGGAGTCTATGGCTACACCTTC
-	TRBV6-1	-	TRBJ1-6	CASSEMGGNSPLHF	TGTGCCAGCAGTGAAATGGGGGGCAATTCACCCCTCCACTTT
TRBD1	TRBV4-1	-	TRBJ2-3	CASSLRTGFTDTQYF	TGCGCCAGCAGCCTAAGGACAGGATTCACAGATACGCAGTATTTT
TRBD2	TRBV11-3	few	TRBJ2-7	CASSQLAGPSEEQYF	TGTGCCAGCAGCCAACTAGCGGGGCCCTCGGAAGAGCAGTACTTC
-	TRBV29-1	-	TRBJ1-2	CSVELPNLRYTF	TGCAGCGTTGAACTACCCAATTTGCGCTACACCTTC
-	TRBV7-2	once	TRBJ1-4	CASSLGGGEKLFF	TGTGCCAGCAGCTTAGGGGGAGGAGAAAAACTGTTTTTT
-	TRBV18	-	TRBJ2-7	CASSPMSRGLGSEQYF	TGTGCCAGCTCACCCATGAGCAGGGGCCTCGGTAGTGAGCAGTACTTC
-	TRBV6-1	-	TRBJ2-7	CASSEARLYF	TGTGCCAGCAGTGAAGCGAGACTGTACTTC
-	TRBV4-1	few	TRBJ1-1	CASSRLTVNTEAFF	TGCGCCAGCAGCCGCTTGACAGTGAACACTGAAGCTTTCTTT
-	TRBV25-1	-	TRBJ1-3	CASSERSIRNTIYF	TGTGCCAGCAGTGAACGGTCCATTAGAAACACCATATATTTT
-	TRBV19	-	TRBJ1-1	CASSIQQGLPEFGAFF	TGTGCCAGTAGTATCCAACAGGGTTTGCCTGAATTTGGGGCTTTCTTT
TRBD1	TRBV4-3	-	TRBJ1-1	CASRQGMNTEAFF	TGCGCCAGCAGACAGGGGATGAACACTGAAGCTTTCTTT
TRBD1	TRBV13	-	TRBJ1-3	CASSQGRGHGNTIYF	TGTGCCAGCAGCCAAGGGAGGGGGCACGGAAACACCATATATTTT
-	TRBV19	-	TRBJ2-2	CASSMARLRAGELFF	TGTGCCAGTAGTATGGCCCGACTCCGGGCCGGGGAGCTGTTTTTT
-	TRBV4-3	-	TRBJ2-6	CASSQVHAPGANVLTF	TGCGCCAGCAGCCAAGTACACGCCCCTGGGGCCAACGTCCTGACTTTC
-	TRBV19	-	TRBJ1-2	CASRQGDYGYTF	TGTGCCAGTAGACAGGGCGACTATGGCTACACCTTC
-	TRBV7-9	-	TRBJ2-1	CASSLRTESEFF	TGTGCCAGCAGCTTACGGACCGAGAGTGAGTTCTTC
-	TRBV7-2	-	TRBJ2-6	CASSPQVSGANVLTF	TGTGCCAGCAGCCCCCAGGTCTCTGGGGCCAACGTCCTGACTTTC
-	TRBV10-3	-	TRBJ1-6	CAISEIGEISPLHF	TGTGCCATCAGTGAAATCGGAGAGATCTCACCCCTCCACTTT
-	TRBV30	-	TRBJ1-3	CAWSLKGPYSGNTIYF	TGTGCCTGGAGTCTGAAAGGGCCGTACTCTGGAAACACCATATATTTT
TRBD1	TRBV28	-	TRBJ2-7	CATRTGGSYEQYF	TGTGCCACCCGGACAGGGGGATCCTACGAGCAGTACTTC
TRBD1	TRBV7-8	-	TRBJ2-7	CASSSRAGQGYYEQYF	TGTGCCAGCAGCTCCAGGGCGGGACAGGGTTACTACGAGCAGTACTTC
-	TRBV2	-	TRBJ1-2	CASRGRGASYYGYTF	TGTGCCAGCAGGGGCAGGGGAGCATCATACTATGGCTACACCTTC
TRBD2	TRBV6-1	-	TRBJ2-7	CASSITSGGPYEQYF	TGTGCCAGCAGTATTACTAGCGGGGGGCCCTACGAGCAGTACTTC
TRBD1	TRBV7-2	-	TRBJ2-7	CASSPEGALREQYF	TGTGCCAGCAGCCCAGAGGGGGCCCTACGGGAGCAGTACTTC
-	TRBV7-2	-	TRBJ1-2	CASSGLSLANYGYTF	TGTGCCAGCAGCGGTCTCTCCCTGGCTAACTATGGCTACACCTTC
TRBD1	TRBV9	-	TRBJ2-1	CASSVDGPGQSYNEQFF	TGTGCCAGCAGCGTAGATGGTCCGGGACAGAGCTACAATGAGCAGTTCTTC
TRBD1	TRBV7-2	-	TRBJ2-7	CASSGTGVEQYF	TGTGCCAGCAGCGGGACAGGGGTCGAGCAGTACTTC
TRBD1	TRBV27	-	TRBJ1-1	CASTSLTGQGMNTEAFF	TGTGCCAGCACCTCACTAACGGGACAGGGGATGAACACTGAAGCTTTCTTT
-	TRBV30	-	TRBJ1-6	CAWSRESSYNSPLHF	TGTGCCTGGAGCCGTGAGAGCTCCTATAATTCACCCCTCCACTTT
-	TRBV4-3	-	TRBJ1-4	CASSQDPSVQNEKLFF	TGCGCCAGCAGCCAAGATCCGTCAGTTCAAAATGAAAAACTGTTTTTT
TRBD2	TRBV11-2	-	TRBJ2-7	CASSLVRSGGAYEQYF	TGTGCCAGCAGCTTAGTTCGTAGCGGGGGGGCCTACGAGCAGTACTTC
-	TRBV6-5	-	TRBJ1-2	CASSYSNQNGYTF	TGTGCCAGCAGTTACTCGAATCAAAATGGCTACACCTTC
-	TRBV19	many	TRBJ2-5	CASSMDGGETQYF	TGTGCCAGTAGTATGGACGGAGGGGAGACCCAGTACTTC
-	TRBV10-3	-	TRBJ2-7	CAISLGGTSYEQYF	TGTGCCATCAGTCTTGGGGGGACCTCCTACGAGCAGTACTTC
-	TRBV11-2	-	TRBJ1-2	CASSPTGGEDGYTF	TGTGCCAGCAGCCCCACGGGGGGGGAGGATGGCTACACCTTC
-	TRBV11-3	-	TRBJ2-1	CASGTGFRGNEQFF	TGTGCCAGCGGAACAGGGTTTAGGGGCAATGAGCAGTTCTTC
-	TRBV29-1	-	TRBJ2-1	CSVDGGGAYNEQFF	TGCAGCGTAGACGGCGGGGGCGCCTACAATGAGCAGTTCTTC
-	TRBV27	-	TRBJ1-5	CASSFQGSNQPQHF	TGTGCCAGCAGTTTTCAGGGTAGCAATCAGCCCCAGCATTTT
-	TRBV18	once	TRBJ1-1	CASSPRGNTEAFF	TGTGCCAGCTCACCAAGAGGGAACACTGAAGCTTTCTTT
TRBD1	TRBV19	-	TRBJ1-2	CASSIKGGPGVRYTF	TGTGCCAGTAGTATAAAAGGGGGCCCGGGTGTCCGCTACACCTTC
-	TRBV18	-	TRBJ1-4	CASSGTGFNEKLFF	TGTGCCAGCTCGGGCACAGGGTTTAATGAAAAACTGTTTTTT
-	TRBV25-1	-	TRBJ2-1	CASSEPSRGRSYNEQFF	TGTGCCAGCAGTGAACCCTCCCGCGGACGAAGCTACAATGAGCAGTTCTTC
-	TRBV30	once	TRBJ1-5	CAWSWGGDQPQHF	TGTGCCTGGAGTTGGGGAGGGGATCAGCCCCAGCATTTT
-	TRBV29-1	-	TRBJ2-7	CSVASWGAEQYF	TGCAGCGTCGCTAGCTGGGGGGCCGAGCAGTACTTC